This T cell receptor beta chain was obtained from a study of PD-1 blockade in classical Hodgkin lymphoma. Sequencing was performed with immunoSEQ multiplex PCR; in TCRdb, only in-frame clones are kept and a portion is missing. This table holds around 4,900 clones, over 60% found once. For this clone: What it binds is not known.

Noted time point: cycle 4 day 1 (C4D1), after 6 weeks of nivolumab. With no exception, relapse followed autologous stem cell transplantation in all patients, and brentuximab vedotin exposure varied. Investigators isolated CD4+ T cells from thawed PBMCs through magnetic negative selection. The germline V gene has CDR1 SEHNR and CDR2 FQNEAQ (reference sequence). This CDR3 is 16 amino acids long. V lost 4 bases, J lost 1 base, and 16 bases lay in between. Overall study findings and caveats: Baseline diversity was lower in partial responders and progressors than complete responders. At C4D1, TCR diversity had climbed significantly for CD4+ cells, though not for CD8+ cells.

The sample was CD4+ T cells from blood, taken before the fourth cycle of nivolumab. This receptor was obtained from a human donor with classical Hodgkin lymphoma. The V gene is TRBV7-9, the J gene TRBJ1-1, with D tentatively TRBD1 (6 bases). The CDR3 loop reads CASSSWDTRQNTEAFF. The CDR3 DNA is TGTGCCAGCAGCTCCTGGGACACAAGACAGAACACTGAAGCTTTCTTT. Full variable domain (missing parts from reference TRBV7-9 and TRBJ1-1): DTGVSQNPRHKITKRGQNVTFRCDPISEHNRLYWYRQTLGQGPEFLTYFQNEAQLEKSRLLSDRFSAERPKGSFSTLEIQRTEQGDSAMYLCASSSWDTRQNTEAFFGQGTRLTVV.